The source of this T cell receptor beta chain is a study of regulatory T cells in long-lasting Graves disease. Combining iRepertoire HTBI primers with Arm-PCR of CDR3 regions, the authors built TCR beta libraries. TCRdb called the multiplex PCR reads again in MiXCR, with one record for every CDR3 protein. The repertoire has 300,000 to 400,000 distinct CDR3 sequences, more than 15% of them found once; the top ten carry 38%. Study observations and caveats: Newly diagnosed Graves' patients exceeded persistent ones in TCR diversity. The sample size was small, and this may have reduced accuracy. With a few thousand shared public clonotypes, persistent patients exceeded new patients, who shared about 1,000.

On this clonotype itself: The antigen remains unidentified.

With 3 bases clipped from V and 4 bases from J, the junction kept 5 bases outside the gene matches. The CDR3 runs 14 residues. Germline CDR1 is MNHGY and CDR2 is SVAAGI. Noted time point: newly diagnosed GD, antithyroid drugs for less than 3 months. The TCR library used RNA extracted from PBMCs. V usage is TRBV6-9 and J usage is TRBJ1-1; 7 nucleotides align to TRBD1. The sequence was collected from a female donor with Graves disease. Sample: peripheral blood mononuclear cells (PBMCs), taken at new diagnosis, from a patient treated with antithyroid drugs. CDR3 in amino acids: CASSYSRGGTEAFF. The CDR3 region has the DNA TGTGCCAGCAGTTACAGCAGGGGGGGCACTGAAGCTTTCTTT.